This T cell receptor (beta chain) was identified during a study of T cell responses to AZD1222 COVID-19 vaccine. Study observations and caveats: Only after the peak T cell response were repertoires sampled.

This clone appeared a single time. Its antigen is as yet unknown. V lost 0 bases and J 1 base, leaving 7 bases between the germline ends. The CDR3 totals 15 residues. Germline V lookup: CDR1 MNHEY, CDR2 SVGAGI. Clones were read by immunoSEQ multiplex PCR, and TCRdb kept only the in-frame ones, dropping some. Here the sample spans 93,000 or so clones, about 90% being singletons. V and J are TRBV6-5 and TRBJ1-5; D gene ambiguous. The sequence was collected from an adult in good health. This specimen was peripheral blood, taken on day 0 of AZD1222 vaccination. CDR3 sequence: CASSYSSVSNQPQHF. The CDR3 nucleotides are TGTGCCAGCAGTTACTCGTCAGTGAGCAATCAGCCCCAGCATTTT.